The TCR beta chain described here comes from a study of T cells of healthy individuals. This clonotype was detected only a few times. Germline loops: CDR1 SGHAT, CDR2 FQNNGV. This CDR3 spans 16 amino acids. Unmatched junction bases numbered 5, after V lost 3 bases and J lost 2 bases. MiXCR, run by TCRdb on the 5' RACE reads, gives a single entry per CDR3 protein. The profile shows 85,000 to 100,000 distinct CDR3 sequences, roughly 18% of them singletons. This chain joins TRBV11-2 and TRBJ2-3, with TRBD2 matching 10 bases. This TCR came from a human donor in good health. The CDR3 loop is CASSFTGTSVTDTQYF. CDR3 DNA: TGTGCCAGCAGCTTCACCGGGACTAGCGTCACAGATACGCAGTATTTT.